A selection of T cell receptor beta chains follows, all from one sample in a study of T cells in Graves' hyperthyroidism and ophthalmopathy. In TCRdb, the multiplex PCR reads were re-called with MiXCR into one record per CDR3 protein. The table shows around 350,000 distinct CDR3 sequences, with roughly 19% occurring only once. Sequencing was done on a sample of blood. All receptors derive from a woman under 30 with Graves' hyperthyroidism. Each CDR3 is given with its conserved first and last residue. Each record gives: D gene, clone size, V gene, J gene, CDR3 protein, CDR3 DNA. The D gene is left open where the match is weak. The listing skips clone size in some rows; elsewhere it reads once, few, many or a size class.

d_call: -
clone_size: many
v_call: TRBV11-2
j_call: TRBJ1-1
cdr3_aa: CASSLAQANTEAFF
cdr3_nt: TGTGCCAGCAGCTTAGCCCAGGCGAACACTGAAGCTTTCTTT

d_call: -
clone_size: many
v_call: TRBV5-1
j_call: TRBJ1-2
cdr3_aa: CASSLAENGYTF
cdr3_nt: TGCGCCAGCAGCTTGGCAGAGAATGGCTACACCTTC

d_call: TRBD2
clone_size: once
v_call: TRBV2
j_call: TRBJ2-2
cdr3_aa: CASNGWRGGRSGELFF
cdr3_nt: TGTGCCAGCAACGGATGGCGGGGGGGCCGGTCCGGGGAGCTGTTTTTT

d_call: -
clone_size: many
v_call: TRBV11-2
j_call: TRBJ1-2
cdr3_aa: CASSLELGASYGYTF
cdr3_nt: TGTGCCAGCAGCTTAGAACTCGGGGCTAGCTATGGCTACACCTTC

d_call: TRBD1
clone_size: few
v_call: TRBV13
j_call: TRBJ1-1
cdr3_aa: CASSQKTGANTEAFF
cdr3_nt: TGTGCCAGCAGCCAGAAGACAGGGGCGAACACTGAAGCTTTCTTT

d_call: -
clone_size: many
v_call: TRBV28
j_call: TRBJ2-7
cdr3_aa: CASTSVVGSEQYF
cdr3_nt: TGTGCCAGCACTTCCGTGGTGGGATCGGAGCAGTACTTC

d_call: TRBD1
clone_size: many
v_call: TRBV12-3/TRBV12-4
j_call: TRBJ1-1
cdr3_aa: CASSILRGQGAMDTEAFF
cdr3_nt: TGTGCCAGCAGTATCCTTCGGGGACAGGGGGCGATGGACACTGAAGCTTTCTTT

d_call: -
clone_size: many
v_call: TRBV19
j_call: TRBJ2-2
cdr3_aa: CASGLAVANTGELFF
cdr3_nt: TGTGCCAGTGGCCTGGCGGTAGCAAACACCGGGGAGCTGTTTTTT

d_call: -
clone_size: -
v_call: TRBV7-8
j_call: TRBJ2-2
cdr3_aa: CASKEGFGELFF
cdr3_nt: TGTGCCAGCAAGGAGGGTTTTGGGGAGCTGTTTTTT

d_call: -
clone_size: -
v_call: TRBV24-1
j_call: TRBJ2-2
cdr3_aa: CATSDLAGGELFF
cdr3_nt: TGTGCCACCAGTGATTTGGCAGGCGGGGAGCTGTTTTTT

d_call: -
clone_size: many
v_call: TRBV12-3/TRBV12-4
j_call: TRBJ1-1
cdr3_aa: CASRPPPEAFF
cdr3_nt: TGTGCCAGCAGACCCCCACCCGAAGCTTTCTTT

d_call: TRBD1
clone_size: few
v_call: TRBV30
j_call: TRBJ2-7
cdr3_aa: CAWSLARGYEQYF
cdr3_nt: TGTGCCTGGAGCTTGGCCAGGGGGTACGAGCAGTACTTC

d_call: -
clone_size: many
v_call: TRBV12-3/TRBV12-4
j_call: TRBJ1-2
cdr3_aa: CASSFRGYGYTF
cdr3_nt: TGTGCCAGCAGTTTCCGGGGCTATGGCTACACCTTC

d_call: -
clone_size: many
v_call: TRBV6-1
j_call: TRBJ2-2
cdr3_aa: CASSVFVLEAGELFF
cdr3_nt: TGTGCCAGCAGTGTATTCGTCCTAGAGGCTGGGGAGCTGTTTTTT

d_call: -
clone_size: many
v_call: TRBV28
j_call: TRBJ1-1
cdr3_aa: CASSFLFRQANTEAFF
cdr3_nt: TGTGCCAGCAGTTTCCTATTTAGACAGGCGAACACTGAAGCTTTCTTT

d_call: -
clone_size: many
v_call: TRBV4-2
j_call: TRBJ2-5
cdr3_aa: CASSQQNGGGPLTQYF
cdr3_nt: TGTGCCAGCAGCCAGCAAAATGGGGGGGGGCCTTTGACCCAGTACTTC

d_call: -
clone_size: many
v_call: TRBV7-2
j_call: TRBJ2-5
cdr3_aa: CASSLLWVGETQYF
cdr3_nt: TGTGCCAGCAGCTTACTCTGGGTTGGAGAGACCCAGTACTTC

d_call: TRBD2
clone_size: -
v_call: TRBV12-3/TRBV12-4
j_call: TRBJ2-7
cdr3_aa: CASSSPETSGGAPGEQYF
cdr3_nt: TGTGCCAGCAGTTCCCCCGAAACTAGCGGGGGGGCCCCAGGGGAGCAGTACTTC

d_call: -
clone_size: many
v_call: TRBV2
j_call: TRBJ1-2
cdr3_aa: CASRIEYGYTF
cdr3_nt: TGTGCCAGCAGAATAGAGTATGGCTACACCTTC

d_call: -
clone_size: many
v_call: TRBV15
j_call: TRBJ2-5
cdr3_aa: CATSRGLGVSLETQYF
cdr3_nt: TGTGCCACCAGCAGAGGCCTCGGGGTTAGTTTGGAGACCCAGTACTTC

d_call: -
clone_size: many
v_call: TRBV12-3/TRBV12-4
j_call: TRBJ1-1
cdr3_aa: CASRSPGTLNTEAFF
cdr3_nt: TGTGCCAGCAGATCCCCAGGGACTCTGAACACTGAAGCTTTCTTT

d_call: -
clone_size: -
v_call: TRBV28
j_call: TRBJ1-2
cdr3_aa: CASSSTGWNGYTF
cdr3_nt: TGTGCCAGCAGTTCCACAGGGTGGAATGGCTACACCTTC

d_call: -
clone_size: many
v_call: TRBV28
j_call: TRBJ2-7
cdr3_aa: CASSSAWGGGDYEQYF
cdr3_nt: TGTGCCAGCAGTTCGGCCTGGGGTGGCGGGGACTACGAGCAGTACTTC

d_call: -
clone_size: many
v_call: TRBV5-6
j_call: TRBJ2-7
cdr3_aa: CASSYSVREQYF
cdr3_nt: TGTGCCAGCAGCTATTCGGTCCGCGAGCAGTACTTC

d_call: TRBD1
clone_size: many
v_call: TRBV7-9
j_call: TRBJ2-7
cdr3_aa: CASSSEDRGSYEQYF
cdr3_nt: TGTGCCAGCAGCTCGGAGGACAGGGGCTCCTACGAGCAGTACTTC

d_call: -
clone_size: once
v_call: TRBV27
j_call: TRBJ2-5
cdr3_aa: CASRGRLGRQETQYF
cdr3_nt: TGTGCCAGCAGGGGAAGACTGGGGCGACAAGAGACCCAGTACTTC

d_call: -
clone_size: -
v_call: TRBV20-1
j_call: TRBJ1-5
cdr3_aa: CSARGWGDYSNQPQHF
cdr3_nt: TGCAGTGCTCGGGGATGGGGGGATTATAGCAATCAGCCCCAGCATTTT

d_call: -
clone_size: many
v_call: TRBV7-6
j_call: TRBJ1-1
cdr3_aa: CASSLAGDSEAFF
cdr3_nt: TGTGCCAGCAGCTTAGCGGGAGACTCTGAAGCTTTCTTT

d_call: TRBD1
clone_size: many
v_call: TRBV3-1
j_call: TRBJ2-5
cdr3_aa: CASSPFLGTGVQETQYF
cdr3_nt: TGTGCCAGCAGCCCTTTCCTTGGGACAGGGGTTCAAGAGACCCAGTACTTC

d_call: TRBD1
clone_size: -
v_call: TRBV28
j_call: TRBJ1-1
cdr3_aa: CASSPGTGGLRSPAFF
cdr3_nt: TGTGCCAGCAGTCCCGGGACAGGGGGCCTTAGATCGCCAGCTTTCTTT

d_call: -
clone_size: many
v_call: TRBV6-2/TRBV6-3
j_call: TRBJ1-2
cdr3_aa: CASSSGVYGYTF
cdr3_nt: TGTGCCAGCAGTTCAGGGGTATATGGCTACACCTTC

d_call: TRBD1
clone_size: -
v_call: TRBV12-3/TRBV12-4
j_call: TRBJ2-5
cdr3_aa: CASRKGGDETQYF
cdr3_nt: TGTGCCAGCAGGAAAGGGGGCGACGAGACCCAGTACTTC

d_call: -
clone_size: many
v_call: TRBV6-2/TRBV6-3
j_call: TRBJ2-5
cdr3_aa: CASRQGASWRKTQYF
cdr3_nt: TGTGCCAGCAGGCAAGGGGCTAGCTGGCGGAAGACCCAGTACTTC

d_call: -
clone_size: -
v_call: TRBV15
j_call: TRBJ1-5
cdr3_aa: CATSREGRAPGGSNQPQHF
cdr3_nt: TGTGCCACCAGCAGAGAAGGCAGAGCCCCGGGGGGGAGCAATCAGCCCCAGCATTTT

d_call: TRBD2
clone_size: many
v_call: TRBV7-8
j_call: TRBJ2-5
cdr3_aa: CASSLGRLAGGRRETQYF
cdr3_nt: TGTGCCAGCAGCTTGGGCAGATTAGCGGGGGGGCGAAGAGAGACCCAGTACTTC

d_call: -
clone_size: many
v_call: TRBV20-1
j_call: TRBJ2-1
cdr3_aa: CSGGRNNEQFF
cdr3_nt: TGCAGTGGGGGGAGGAACAATGAGCAGTTCTTC

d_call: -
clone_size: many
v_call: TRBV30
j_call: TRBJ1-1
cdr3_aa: CAWSSLPEAFF
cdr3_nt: TGTGCCTGGAGTAGTTTACCTGAAGCTTTCTTT

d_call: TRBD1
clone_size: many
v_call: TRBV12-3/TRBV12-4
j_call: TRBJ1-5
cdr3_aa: CASSRSTGRSQPQHF
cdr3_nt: TGTGCCAGCAGCCGTTCGACAGGGCGAAGCCAGCCCCAGCATTTT

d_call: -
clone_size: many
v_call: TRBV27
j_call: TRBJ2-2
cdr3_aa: CASSLSIPQGGGTGELFF
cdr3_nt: TGTGCCAGCAGTTTATCGATACCACAGGGTGGAGGCACCGGGGAGCTGTTTTTT

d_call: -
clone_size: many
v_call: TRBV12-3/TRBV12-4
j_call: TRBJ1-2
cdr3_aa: CASSLASRFHTF
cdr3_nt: TGTGCCAGCAGTTTAGCCTCAAGGTTCCACACCTTC

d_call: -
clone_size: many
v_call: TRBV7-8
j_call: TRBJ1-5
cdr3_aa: CASSLGTGYISNQPQHF
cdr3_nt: TGTGCCAGCAGCTTAGGGACCGGGTACATTAGCAATCAGCCCCAGCATTTT

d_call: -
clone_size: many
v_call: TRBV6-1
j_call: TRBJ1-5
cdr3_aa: CASTRGDNYQPQHF
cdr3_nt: TGTGCCAGCACCAGAGGGGACAACTATCAGCCCCAGCATTTT

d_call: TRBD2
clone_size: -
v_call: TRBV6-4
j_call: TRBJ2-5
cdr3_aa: CASSDTSGGAGEAQYF
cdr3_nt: TGTGCCAGCAGTGACACTAGCGGGGGGGCCGGGGAGGCCCAGTACTTC

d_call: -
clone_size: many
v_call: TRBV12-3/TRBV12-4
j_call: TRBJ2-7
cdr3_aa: CASSLAQGFYEQYF
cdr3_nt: TGTGCCAGCAGTTTAGCGCAGGGTTTTTACGAGCAGTACTTC

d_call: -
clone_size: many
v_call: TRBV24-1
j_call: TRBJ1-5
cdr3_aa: CATSEGGPGQPQHF
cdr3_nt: TGTGCCACCAGTGAGGGGGGCCCGGGTCAGCCCCAGCATTTT

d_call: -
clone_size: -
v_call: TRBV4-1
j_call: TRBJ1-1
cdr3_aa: CASSLSRDITLNTEACF
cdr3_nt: TGCGCCAGCAGCCTTAGCCGGGACATAACCTTGAACACTGAAGCTTGCTTT

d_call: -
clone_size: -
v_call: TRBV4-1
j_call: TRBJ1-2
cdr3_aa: CASSPARTGVRGYTF
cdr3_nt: TGCGCCAGCAGCCCCGCCCGGACGGGAGTTCGTGGCTACACCTTC

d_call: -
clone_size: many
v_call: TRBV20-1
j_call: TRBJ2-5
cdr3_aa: CSAREVGGIAETQYF
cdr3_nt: TGCAGTGCTAGAGAGGTAGGGGGGATCGCGGAGACCCAGTACTTC

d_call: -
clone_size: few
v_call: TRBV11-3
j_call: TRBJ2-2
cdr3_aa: CASSLGGSLRSGELFF
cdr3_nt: TGTGCCAGCAGCTTAGGAGGGTCTCTAAGGTCCGGGGAGCTGTTTTTT

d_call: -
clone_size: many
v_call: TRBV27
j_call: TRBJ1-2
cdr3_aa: CASRLQGGGYTF
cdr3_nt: TGTGCCAGCAGGCTACAGGGAGGCGGCTACACCTTC

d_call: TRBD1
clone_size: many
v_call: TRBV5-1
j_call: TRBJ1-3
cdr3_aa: CASSWGQGDTIYF
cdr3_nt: TGCGCCAGCAGCTGGGGACAGGGTGACACCATATATTTT

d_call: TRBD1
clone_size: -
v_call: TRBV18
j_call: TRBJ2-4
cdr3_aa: CASSPYRGSKNIQYF
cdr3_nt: TGTGCCAGCTCACCTTACAGGGGTTCCAAAAACATTCAGTACTTC

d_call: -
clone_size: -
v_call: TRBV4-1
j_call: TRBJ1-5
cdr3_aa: CASSQAIRGNQPQHF
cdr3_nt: TGCGCCAGCAGCCAAGCGATCCGGGGCAATCAGCCCCAGCATTTT

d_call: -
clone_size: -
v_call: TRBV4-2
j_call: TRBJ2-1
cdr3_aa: CASSRGEGGYNEQFF
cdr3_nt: TGTGCCAGCAGCCGGGGGGAGGGGGGATATAATGAGCAGTTCTTC

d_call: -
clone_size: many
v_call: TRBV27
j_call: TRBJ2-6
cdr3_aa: CASSQGGSGANVLTF
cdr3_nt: TGTGCCAGCAGTCAGGGAGGCTCTGGGGCCAACGTCCTGACTTTC

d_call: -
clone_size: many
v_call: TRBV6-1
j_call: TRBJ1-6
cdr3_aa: CASSESGWSQGRPLHF
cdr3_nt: TGTGCCAGCAGTGAAAGCGGGTGGTCCCAAGGGCGACCCCTCCACTTT

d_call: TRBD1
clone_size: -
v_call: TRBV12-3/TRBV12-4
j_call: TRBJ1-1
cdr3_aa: CASSLEGQGWSEAFF
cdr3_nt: TGTGCCAGCAGCCTGGAGGGACAGGGGTGGTCTGAAGCTTTCTTT

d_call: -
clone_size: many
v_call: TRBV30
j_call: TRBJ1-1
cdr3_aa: CAWSVQLWEAFF
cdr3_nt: TGTGCCTGGAGTGTACAGTTATGGGAAGCTTTCTTT